These 26 T cell receptor beta chains came from one sample sequenced in a study of blood T cell repertoires in COVID-19. TCRdb's copy holds only in-frame clones and misses some; the assay was immunoSEQ multiplex PCR. This sample yields fewer than 350,000 clones, of which roughly 89% are seen a single time; 9.5% to 10% belongs to the top ten. Sequencing was carried out using peripheral blood. The receptors come from a man aged 25 to 45 with COVID-19, enrolled during active disease.

The V gene is TRBV5-1, the J gene TRBJ2-1; 12 positions match TRBD2. CDR3 length: 16 amino acids. V trimming: 4 bases; J trimming: 4 bases; junction bases outside the gene matches: 6. The germline gives CDR1 SGHRS, CDR2 YFSETQ. CDR3 sequence (DNA): TGCGCCAGCAGCGACCCTAGCGGGGGGGAGTACAATGAGCAGTTCTTC. This codes for CASSDPSGGEYNEQFF.

This clone was recorded a few times. The chain uses TRBV28 and TRBJ2-1; 14 bases map to TRBD2. The junction had 8 bases not matched to a gene; V was cut back by 2 bases and J by 8 bases. The CDR3 is 17 amino acids. Germline CDR1 MDHEN, CDR2 SYDVKM. The CDR3 coding sequence is TGTGCCAGCAGTTTAATTGGGACTAGCGGGAGTAGGTATGAGCAGTTCTTC. Translating it yields CASSLIGTSGSRYEQFF.

The rearrangement links TRBV12-3 or TRBV12-4 to TRBJ2-7; D might be TRBD1 (5 bases). This CDR3 is built from 13 residues. Trimming shortened V by 1 base and J by 3 bases, and 7 bases separated the two germline ends. In DNA form, the CDR3 reads TGTGCCAGCAGTTTAGGACAGCGCTACGAGCAGTACTTC. Translated, it gives CASSLGQRYEQYF.

This clone was detected only a few times. The genes are TRBV27 and TRBJ2-1, with TRBD2 matching 8 bases. The V gene's germline CDR1 is MNHEY and CDR2 SMNVEV (reference sequence). The V segment lost 4 bases and the J segment 5 bases; nucleotides outside the gene matches: 22. This CDR3 comprises 20 residues. The CDR3 nucleotides read TGTGCCAGCAGTTCCCCTAAGCAAAGCGGGAGCTGGACGAGGAACAATGAGCAGTTCTTC. Amino acids: CASSSPKQSGSWTRNNEQFF.

The chain employs TRBV25-1 and TRBJ1-6, with TRBD1 as a possible D gene (5 bases). The CDR3 sequence is 13 residues long. In germline, CDR1 is MGHDK, CDR2 SYGVNS. Trimming removed 5 bases from V and 7 bases from J, with 9 bases in between. CDR3 sequence: CASSPYRNSPLHF. The CDR3 DNA follows: TGTGCCAGCAGTCCTTACAGGAATTCACCCCTCCACTTT.

The V call is TRBV5-1, the J call TRBJ1-2, with 8 bases that match TRBD1. CDR1 and CDR2 (germline): SGHRS, YFSETQ. CDR3 length: 14 amino acids. Trimming removed 4 bases from V and 6 bases from J; junction bases left unmatched: 8. This CDR3 reads CASSMGQDRNGYTF. The CDR3 bases are TGCGCCAGCAGCATGGGACAGGATCGGAATGGCTACACCTTC.

This chain joins TRBV19 and TRBJ2-1; unclear D gene. Germline V gene sequence: CDR1 LNHDA, CDR2 SQIVND (reference sequence). Trimming stripped 1 base from V and 8 bases from J, with 12 bases between. CDR3 size: 14 residues. CDR3 residues: CASSIGNSWYEQFF. CDR3 DNA sequence: TGTGCCAGTAGTATAGGAAATAGTTGGTATGAGCAGTTCTTC.

The rearrangement joins TRBV28 to TRBJ2-1, with D uncertain. Germline CDR1 is MDHEN and CDR2 is SYDVKM. There are 12 residues in the CDR3. Trimming took off 6 bases at V and 8 bases at J, with 11 bases between the two ends. The CDR3 loop reads CASSLLWYEQFF. The CDR3 DNA reads as TGTGCCAGCAGCCTACTCTGGTATGAGCAGTTCTTC.

The chain uses TRBV28 and TRBJ2-3; a possible D gene is TRBD2 (5 bases). This CDR3 is built from 16 residues. The V end lost 5 bases, the J end lost 1 base, and 16 bases lay between the germline ends. The germline gives CDR1 MDHEN, CDR2 SYDVKM. The CDR3 DNA is TGTGCCAGCAGTCCCCCCGTTAGCGTGGGCACAGATACGCAGTATTTT. Amino acid sequence: CASSPPVSVGTDTQYF. The full variable domain, its missing parts supplied by reference TRBV28 and TRBJ2-3, is DVKVTQSSRYLVKRTGEKVFLECVQDMDHENMFWYRQDPGLGLRLIYFSYDVKMKEKGDIPEGYSVSREKKERFSLILESASTNQTSMYLCASSPPVSVGTDTQYFGPGTRLTVL.

This chain uses TRBV5-1 with TRBJ2-2; D unresolved. Germline CDR1 SGHRS, CDR2 YFSETQ. The CDR3 contains 13 residues. Trimming left V 0 bases short and J 7 bases short, with 7 bases between. CDR3 in DNA: TGCGCCAGCAGCTTGGTAGTTGACGGGGAGCTGTTTTTT. This encodes CASSLVVDGELFF.

V gene TRBV7-9 combines with J gene TRBJ2-2; no clear D. The length of the CDR3 is 15 residues. The ends were cut back, 7 bases at V and 3 bases at J, with 15 bases in the middle. Looked up from germline, CDR1 is SEHNR and CDR2 is FQNEAQ (reference sequence). The CDR3 DNA is TGTGCCAGCACCAGAGTCCCGTCGCACACCGGGGAGCTGTTTTTT. It encodes CASTRVPSHTGELFF.

The CDR3 DNA reads TGTGCCAGCACCCTGACAGGGGATAATTCACCCCTCCACTTT. Its protein product is CASTLTGDNSPLHF. The gene calls are TRBV27 and TRBJ1-6; TRBD1 matches at 8 bases. In germline, CDR1 is MNHEY, CDR2 SMNVEV (reference sequence). V trimming: 7 bases; J trimming: 5 bases; junction bases outside the gene matches: 4. The CDR3 totals 14 residues.

This clone was seen once. The chain employs TRBV7-3 and TRBJ1-1, with D tentatively TRBD1 (6 bases). CDR1 SGHTA and CDR2 FQGTGA come from the germline V gene. V was pared by 3 bases and J by 7 bases, with 12 bases between. The CDR3 is 13 amino acids. The CDR3 sequence is CASSFGGASEAFF. The CDR3 region has the DNA TGTGCCAGCAGCTTTGGGGGGGCGAGTGAAGCTTTCTTT.

This clone has a handful of counts. The rearrangement uses TRBV11-3 and TRBJ2-3; a possible D gene is TRBD2 (5 bases). CDR1 is SGHNT and CDR2 is YENEEA in the germline V gene. This CDR3 region has 14 residues. V dropped 3 bases and J dropped 1 base, with 8 bases sitting between them. The CDR3 loop reads CASSLYSGTDTQYF. For the CDR3, the DNA is TGTGCCAGCAGCTTGTATAGCGGCACAGATACGCAGTATTTT.

This chain links TRBV5-1 with TRBJ1-4, with a possible D match to TRBD1 (6 bases). Germline V gives CDR1 SGHRS, CDR2 YFSETQ. The length of the CDR3 is 14 residues. With 4 bases removed from V and 3 bases from J, the gap between germline ends came to 10 bases. CDR3 DNA: TGCGCCAGCAGCATGACAGGTTCTAATGAAAAACTGTTTTTT. Protein: CASSMTGSNEKLFF.

This sequence joins TRBV5-1 and TRBJ1-5; 8 bases match TRBD1. With V trimmed by 1 base and J by 3 bases, 3 bases remained unmatched. CDR3 length: 15 residues. Looked up from germline, CDR1 is SGHRS and CDR2 is YFSETQ. CDR3: CASSLSGGYNQPQHF. CDR3 coding DNA: TGCGCCAGCAGCTTGTCAGGGGGCTACAATCAGCCCCAGCATTTT.

The chain has TRBV28 and TRBJ1-5; 10 bases line up with TRBD1. This CDR3 has 17 residues. In germline, CDR1 is MDHEN, CDR2 SYDVKM. The ends lost 7 bases at V and 0 bases at J; junction bases unmatched: 9. CDR3: CASTYGDRGYSNQPQHF. The CDR3 nucleotides are TGTGCCAGCACCTACGGGGACAGGGGCTATAGCAATCAGCCCCAGCATTTT. Together with reference TRBV28 and TRBJ1-5, the CDR3 gives the full variable domain: DVKVTQSSRYLVKRTGEKVFLECVQDMDHENMFWYRQDPGLGLRLIYFSYDVKMKEKGDIPEGYSVSREKKERFSLILESASTNQTSMYLCASTYGDRGYSNQPQHFGDGTRLSIL.

The V call is TRBV15, the J call TRBJ2-7; D is ambiguous. This CDR3 comprises 12 residues. Deletions cut 5 bases from V and 9 bases from J, with 14 bases between. Germline CDR1 is LNHNV and CDR2 is YYDKDF (reference sequence). DNA of the CDR3: TGTGCCACCAGCGGATTGTCCGGCGGGCAGTACTTC. This translates into CATSGLSGGQYF.

The table lists this clone with a count of one. The chain employs TRBV28 and TRBJ2-7, with 8 bases fitting TRBD2. CDR3 size: 15 residues. Germline-derived CDR1 and CDR2 are MDHEN and SYDVKM. With V trimmed by 5 bases and J by 1 base, 7 bases remained unmatched. Written as DNA, the CDR3 is TGTGCCAGCAGTCTTACTAGCGGACATTCCTACGAGCAGTACTTC. Translating gives CASSLTSGHSYEQYF.

The V gene is TRBV11-3, the J gene TRBJ2-7, with 8 bases lining up with TRBD1. The V gene end was trimmed by 1 base and the J gene end by 3 bases; junction bases not matched to a gene: 5. Per the germline V gene, CDR1 is SGHNT and CDR2 is YENEEA. CDR3 length equals 15 residues. CDR3 nucleotide sequence: TGTGCCAGCAGCTTAGCCGGGACAGGTTACTACGAGCAGTACTTC. It codes for CASSLAGTGYYEQYF. Complete variable domain (other parts from reference TRBV11-3 and TRBJ2-7): EAGVVQSPRYKIIEKKQPVAFWCNPISGHNTLYWYLQNLGQGPELLIRYENEEAVDDSQLPKDRFSAERLKGVDSTLKIQPAELGDSAVYLCASSLAGTGYYEQYFGPGTRLTVT.

This clone turned up a few times. This sequence joins TRBV7-9 and TRBJ2-2; 10 positions match TRBD2. CDR3 length equals 15 residues. Germline assignment: CDR1 SEHNR and CDR2 FQNEAQ (reference sequence). V trimming: 7 bases; J trimming: 6 bases; junction bases outside the gene matches: 8. CDR3 nucleotides: TGTGCCAGCACCACAGGAGCGGGAGGGCCCGGGGAGCTGTTTTTT. This gives the protein CASTTGAGGPGELFF.

The genes are TRBV25-1 and TRBJ1-6; D is uncertain. The germline gives CDR1 MGHDK, CDR2 SYGVNS. The V end was cut by 2 bases, the J end by 8 bases, with 13 bases between. CDR3 length: 15 amino acids. The CDR3 DNA reads TGTGCCAGCAGTGAAGGGCGGGGTCGAGATTCACCCCTCCACTTT. Translating it yields CASSEGRGRDSPLHF.

The chain recombines TRBV28 with TRBJ2-5; 8 nucleotides line up with TRBD2. J lost 3 bases, V lost 6 bases, and 3 bases had no gene match. There are 13 residues in the CDR3. Germline V lookup: CDR1 MDHEN, CDR2 SYDVKM. CDR3 protein: CASRPGLEETQYF. The DNA for the CDR3 is TGTGCCAGCAGACCGGGACTAGAAGAGACCCAGTACTTC.

The chain joins TRBV7-9 to TRBJ1-5; 7 bases are shared with TRBD1. The CDR3 totals 15 residues. Germline V gene sequence: CDR1 SEHNR, CDR2 FQNEAQ (reference sequence). After removal of 4 bases from V and 0 bases from J, the junction contained 3 bases not matched to a gene. CDR3 residues: CASSSGQSSNQPQHF. The CDR3 DNA follows: TGTGCCAGCAGCTCGGGACAGAGTAGCAATCAGCCCCAGCATTTT.

In DNA, the CDR3 is TGTGCCAGCAGTGACCGCAGTTACAATGAGCAGTTCTTC. It encodes CASSDRSYNEQFF. J is TRBJ2-1 and V is TRBV2; no clear D gene. V was pared by 3 bases and J by 4 bases, with 7 bases between. Germline V gene lookup returns CDR1 SNHLY and CDR2 FYNNEI. The CDR3 runs to 13 residues.

V usage is TRBV7-2 and J usage is TRBJ2-6; D is ambiguous. V lost 7 bases and J lost 2, with 6 bases in between. Germline CDR1 is SGHTA and CDR2 is FQGNSA. The CDR3 has 13 residues. The CDR3 sequence is CASTLPGANVLTF. DNA for the CDR3: TGTGCCAGCACCCTTCCTGGGGCCAACGTCCTGACTTTC. Variable domain in full (rest from reference TRBV7-2 and TRBJ2-6): GAGVSQSPSNKVTEKGKDVELRCDPISGHTALYWYRQSLGQGLEFLIYFQGNSAPDKSGLPSDRFSAERTGGSVSTLTIQRTQQEDSAVYLCASTLPGANVLTFGAGSRLTVL.